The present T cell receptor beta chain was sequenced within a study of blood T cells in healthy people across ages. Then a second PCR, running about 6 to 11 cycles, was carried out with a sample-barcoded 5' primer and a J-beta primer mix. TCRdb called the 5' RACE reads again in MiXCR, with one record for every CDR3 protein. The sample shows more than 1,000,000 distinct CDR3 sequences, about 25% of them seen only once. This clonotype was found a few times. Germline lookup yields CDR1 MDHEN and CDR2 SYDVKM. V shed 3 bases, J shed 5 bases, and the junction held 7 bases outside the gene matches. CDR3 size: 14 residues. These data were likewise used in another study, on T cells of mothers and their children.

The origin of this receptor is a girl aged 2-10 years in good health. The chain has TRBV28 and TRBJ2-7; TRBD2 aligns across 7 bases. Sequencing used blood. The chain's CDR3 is CASSLLSGTNEQYF. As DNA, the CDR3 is TGTGCCAGCAGTTTGCTAAGCGGGACGAACGAGCAGTACTTC. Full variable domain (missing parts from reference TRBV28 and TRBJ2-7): DVKVTQSSRYLVKRTGEKVFLECVQDMDHENMFWYRQDPGLGLRLIYFSYDVKMKEKGDIPEGYSVSREKKERFSLILESASTNQTSMYLCASSLLSGTNEQYFGPGTRLTVT.